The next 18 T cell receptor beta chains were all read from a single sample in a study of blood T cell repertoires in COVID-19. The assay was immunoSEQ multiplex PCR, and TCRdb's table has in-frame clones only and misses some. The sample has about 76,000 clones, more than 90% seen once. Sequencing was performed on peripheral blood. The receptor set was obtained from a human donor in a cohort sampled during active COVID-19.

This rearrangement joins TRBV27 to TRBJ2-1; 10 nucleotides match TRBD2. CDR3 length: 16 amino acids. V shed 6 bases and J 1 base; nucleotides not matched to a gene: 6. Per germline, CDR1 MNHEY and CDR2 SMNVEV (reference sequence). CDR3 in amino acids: CASRSQLAGSYNEQFF. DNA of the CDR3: TGTGCCAGCAGGTCGCAACTAGCGGGGTCCTACAATGAGCAGTTCTTC.

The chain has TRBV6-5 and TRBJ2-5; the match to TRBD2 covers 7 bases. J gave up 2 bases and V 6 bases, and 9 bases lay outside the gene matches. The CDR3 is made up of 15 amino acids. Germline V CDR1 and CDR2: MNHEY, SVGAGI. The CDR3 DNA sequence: TGTGCCAGCAGGTCGGCGGGGGAGGTACAAGAGACCCAGTACTTC. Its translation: CASRSAGEVQETQYF.

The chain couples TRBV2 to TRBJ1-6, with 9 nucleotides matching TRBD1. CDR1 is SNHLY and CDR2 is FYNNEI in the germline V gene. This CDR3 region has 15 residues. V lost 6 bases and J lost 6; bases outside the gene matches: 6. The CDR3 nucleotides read TGTGCCAGCAGCCGCGGGACAGGGCTTAATTCACCCCTCCACTTT. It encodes CASSRGTGLNSPLHF.

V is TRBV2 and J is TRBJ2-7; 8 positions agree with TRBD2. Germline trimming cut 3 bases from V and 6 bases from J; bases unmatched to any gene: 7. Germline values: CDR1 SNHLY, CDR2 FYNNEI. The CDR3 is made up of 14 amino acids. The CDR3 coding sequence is TGTGCCAGCAGTGACTCAGCGGGAGTTCTCGAGCAGTACTTC. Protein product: CASSDSAGVLEQYF.

CDR3 residues: CASSLPGQGGHEQFF. The DNA of the CDR3 is TGTGCCAGCAGTTTACCGGGACAGGGAGGCCATGAGCAGTTCTTC. The chain joins TRBV28 to TRBJ2-1; 9 bases line up with TRBD1. Germline CDR1 and CDR2: MDHEN and SYDVKM. The length of the CDR3 is 15 residues. V was pared by 2 bases and J by 8 bases, with 7 bases of the junction left unmatched.

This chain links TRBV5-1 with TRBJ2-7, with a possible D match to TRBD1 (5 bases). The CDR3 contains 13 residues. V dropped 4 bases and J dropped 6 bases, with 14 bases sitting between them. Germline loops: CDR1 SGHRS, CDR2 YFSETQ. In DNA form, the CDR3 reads TGCGCCAGCAGCACGTCAGGGTATGTCGAGCAGTACTTC. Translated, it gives CASSTSGYVEQYF.

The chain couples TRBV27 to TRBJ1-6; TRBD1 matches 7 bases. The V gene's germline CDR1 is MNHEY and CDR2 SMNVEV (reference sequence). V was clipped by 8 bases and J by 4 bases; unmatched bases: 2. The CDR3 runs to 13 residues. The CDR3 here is CASGTVYNSPLHF. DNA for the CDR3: TGTGCCAGCGGGACAGTTTATAATTCACCCCTCCACTTT.

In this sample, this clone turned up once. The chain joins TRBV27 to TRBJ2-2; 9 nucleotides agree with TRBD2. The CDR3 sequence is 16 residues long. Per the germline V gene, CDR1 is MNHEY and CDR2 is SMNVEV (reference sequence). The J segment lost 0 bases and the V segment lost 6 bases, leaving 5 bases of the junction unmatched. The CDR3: CASSPGLATNTGELFF. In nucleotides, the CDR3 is TGTGCCAGCAGCCCTGGACTAGCGACGAACACCGGGGAGCTGTTTTTT.

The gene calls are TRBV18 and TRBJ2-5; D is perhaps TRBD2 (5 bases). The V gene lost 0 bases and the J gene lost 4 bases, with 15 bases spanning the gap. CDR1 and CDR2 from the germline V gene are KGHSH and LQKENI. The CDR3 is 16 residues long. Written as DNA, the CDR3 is TGTGCCAGCTCACCACCGAAGTCGGGGTTTGGAGAGACCCAGTACTTC. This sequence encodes CASSPPKSGFGETQYF.

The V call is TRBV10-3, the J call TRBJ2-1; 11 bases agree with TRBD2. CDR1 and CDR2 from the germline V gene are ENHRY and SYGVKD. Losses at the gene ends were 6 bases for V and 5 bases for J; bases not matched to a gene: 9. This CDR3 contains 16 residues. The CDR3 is CAISATGTSGHNEQFF. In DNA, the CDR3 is TGTGCCATCAGCGCCACCGGGACTAGCGGACACAATGAGCAGTTCTTC.

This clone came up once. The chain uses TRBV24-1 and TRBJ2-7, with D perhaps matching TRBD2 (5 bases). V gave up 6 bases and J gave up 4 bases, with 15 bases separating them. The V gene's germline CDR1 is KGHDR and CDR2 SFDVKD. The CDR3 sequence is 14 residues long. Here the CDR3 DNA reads TGTGCCACCAGTACCGCTAGCAACCCGTACGAGCAGTACTTC. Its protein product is CATSTASNPYEQYF.

CDR3 residues: CATSRDGSEKLFF. As DNA, the CDR3 is TGTGCCACCAGCAGAGACGGTTCTGAAAAACTGTTTTTT. This sequence joins TRBV15 and TRBJ1-4; D is unresolved. CDR3 length: 13 residues. CDR1 is LNHNV and CDR2 is YYDKDF in the germline V gene (reference sequence). V was shortened by 0 bases and J by 7 bases, with 6 bases between the two germline ends.

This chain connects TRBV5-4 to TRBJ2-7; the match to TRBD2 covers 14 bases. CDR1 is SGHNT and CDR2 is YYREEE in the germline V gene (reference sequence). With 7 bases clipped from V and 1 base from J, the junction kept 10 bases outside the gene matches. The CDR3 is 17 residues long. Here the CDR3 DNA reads TGTGCCAGCGGGGGTCCCGGGACTAGCGGGAGTTCCTACGAGCAGTACTTC. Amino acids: CASGGPGTSGSSYEQYF.

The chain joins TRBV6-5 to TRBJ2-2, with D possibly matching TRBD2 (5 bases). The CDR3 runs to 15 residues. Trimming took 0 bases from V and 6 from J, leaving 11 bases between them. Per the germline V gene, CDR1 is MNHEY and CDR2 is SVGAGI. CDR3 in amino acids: CASSYSGAGAGELFF. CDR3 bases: TGTGCCAGCAGTTACTCGGGCGCCGGGGCCGGGGAGCTGTTTTTT.

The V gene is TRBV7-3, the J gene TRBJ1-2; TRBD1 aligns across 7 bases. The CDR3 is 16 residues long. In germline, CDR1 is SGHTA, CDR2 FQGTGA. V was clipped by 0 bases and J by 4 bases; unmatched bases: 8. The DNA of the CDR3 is TGTGCCAGCAGCTTAACGGCCAGGGACAGAGGCTATGGCTACACCTTC. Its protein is CASSLTARDRGYGYTF.

CDR3 in DNA: TGTGCCAGCAGACAAGGGGGTTCACCCCTCCACTTT. Translated, it gives CASRQGGSPLHF. The chain carries TRBV5-4 and TRBJ1-6; maybe TRBD1 (6 bases). CDR1 SGHNT and CDR2 YYREEE come from the germline V gene (reference sequence). The CDR3 sequence is 12 residues long. The ends were cut back, 5 bases at V and 9 bases at J, with 9 bases in the middle.

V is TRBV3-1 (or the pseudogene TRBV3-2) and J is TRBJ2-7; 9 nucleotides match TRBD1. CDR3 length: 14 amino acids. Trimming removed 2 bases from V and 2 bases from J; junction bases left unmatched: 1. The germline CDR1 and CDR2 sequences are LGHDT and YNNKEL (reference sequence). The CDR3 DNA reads TGTGCCAGCAGCCAATGGACAGGGGCCTACGAGCAGTACTTC. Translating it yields CASSQWTGAYEQYF.

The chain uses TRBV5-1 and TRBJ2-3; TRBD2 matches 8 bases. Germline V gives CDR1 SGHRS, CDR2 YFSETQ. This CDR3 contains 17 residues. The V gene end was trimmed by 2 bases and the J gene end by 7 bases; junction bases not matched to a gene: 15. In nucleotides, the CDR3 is TGCGCCAGCAGCTTCGAGGGGGGGACTAGTCCCTTCAATACGCAGTATTTT. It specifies CASSFEGGTSPFNTQYF. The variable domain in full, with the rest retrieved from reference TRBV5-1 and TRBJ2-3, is KAGVTQTPRYLIKTRGQQVTLSCSPISGHRSVSWYQQTPGQGLQFLFEYFSETQRNKGNFPGRFSGRQFSNSRSEMNVSTLELGDSALYLCASSFEGGTSPFNTQYFGPGTRLTVL.